These 14 T cell receptor beta chains were all obtained from the same sample, sequenced in a study of T-cell reconstitution after alpha-beta-depleted transplantation in children. It was with unique molecular identifiers that the TCRbeta library was prepared. TCRdb recomputed calls from the PCR reads with MiXCR, one row per CDR3 protein. The top ten hold 2% to 2.5% of the sample, which has about 500,000 distinct CDR3 sequences, roughly 33% seen once. Specimen: PBMCs from the stem cell graft donor, collected from the stem cell graft. The receptor set was obtained from a human donor who donated a stem cell graft to a child with aplastic anemia.

This clonotype has a handful of counts. Here the CDR3 DNA reads TGTGCCAGCAGCGTAGTGGGGGGGTCCTACAATGAGCAGTTCTTC. Translation gives CASSVVGGSYNEQFF. This sequence joins TRBV9 and TRBJ2-1; 7 bases align to TRBD2. Germline lookup yields CDR1 SGDLS and CDR2 YYNGEE. The V segment lost 0 bases and the J segment 1 base; nucleotides outside the gene matches: 1. The CDR3 spans 15 residues.

The chain links TRBV6-6 to TRBJ2-7, with 9 bases aligning to TRBD2. Losses at the gene ends were 5 bases for V and 6 bases for J; bases not matched to a gene: 5. This CDR3 has 13 amino acids. CDR1 and CDR2 from the germline V gene are MNHNY and SVGAGI (reference sequence). CDR3 DNA: TGTGCCAGCAGTCTTAGCGGGAGAAGCGAGCAGTACGTC. It codes for CASSLSGRSEQYV.

Only a few counts were recorded for this clonotype. CDR3 in DNA: TGTGCCAGCAGCTTAGGGGGACAGGGATCTCAGCCCCAGCATTTT. It codes for CASSLGGQGSQPQHF. This sequence joins TRBV13 and TRBJ1-5; TRBD1 agrees at 9 bases. Germline lookup yields CDR1 PRHDT and CDR2 FYEKMQ (reference sequence). This CDR3 is 15 amino acids long. Trimming took 0 bases from V and 6 from J; bases not matched to a gene: 3.

V gene TRBV6-1 combines with J gene TRBJ1-4; unclear D gene. CDR1 and CDR2 from the germline V gene are MNHNS and SASEGT. The ends were cut back, 4 bases at V and 8 bases at J, with 23 bases in the middle. This CDR3 is built from 17 residues. CDR3 sequence (DNA): TGTGCCAGCAGTGGGAGGACGGCGGTGGGTTTGTTGGAAAAACTGTTTTTT. Encoded protein: CASSGRTAVGLLEKLFF.

This clonotype was seen once. Mismatch with germline at one junction end may stem from a read error. The chain couples TRBV27 to TRBJ1-5; D is undetermined. Germline V gene sequence: CDR1 MNHEY, CDR2 SMNVEV (reference sequence). The CDR3 length is 13 residues. Written as DNA, the CDR3 is TGTGCCAGCATAGGGATGGGGTATCAACCCCAGCATTTT. Protein: CASIGMGYQPQHF.

This clonotype was detected only a few times. J is TRBJ2-1 and V is TRBV9, with 11 bases matching TRBD2. Trimming removed 3 bases from V and 3 bases from J; junction bases left unmatched: 2. There are 15 residues in the CDR3. Germline V gene sequence: CDR1 SGDLS, CDR2 YYNGEE. The DNA for the CDR3 is TGTGCCAGCAGCGAGGGACTAGCGGACTACAATGAGCAGTTCTTC. Residues: CASSEGLADYNEQFF.

The chain links TRBV29-1 to TRBJ1-2; perhaps TRBD1 as D (6 bases). The CDR3 runs to 12 residues. With 0 bases removed from V and 4 bases from J, the gap between germline ends came to 6 bases. Germline loops: CDR1 SQVTM, CDR2 ANQGSEA. The CDR3 here is CSVEEQGYGYTF. CDR3 nucleotides: TGCAGCGTTGAAGAACAGGGCTATGGCTACACCTTC.

This clonotype was counted only a few times. This chain joins TRBV9 and TRBJ1-1, with D maybe TRBD1 (6 bases). This CDR3 contains 14 residues. The V gene's germline CDR1 is SGDLS and CDR2 YYNGEE. V lost 0 bases to trimming and J lost 6 bases, with 12 bases between them. The CDR3 sequence: CASSVASGAPEAFF. DNA of the CDR3: TGTGCCAGCAGCGTAGCTTCAGGGGCCCCTGAAGCTTTCTTT. Variable domain in full (rest from reference TRBV9 and TRBJ1-1): DSGVTQTPKHLITATGQRVTLRCSPRSGDLSVYWYQQSLDQGLQFLIQYYNGEERAKGNILERFSAQQFPDLHSELNLSSLELGDSALYFCASSVASGAPEAFFGQGTRLTVV.

The chain links TRBV4-3 to TRBJ2-3; 12 positions match TRBD2. Unmatched junction bases numbered 6, after V lost 0 bases and J lost 5 bases. Germline-derived CDR1 and CDR2 are LGHNA and YSLEER. The CDR3 is 17 amino acids. The CDR3 DNA sequence: TGCGCCAGCAGCCAAGAGCTAGCGGGAGGGCCTGGAGATACGCAGTATTTT. It is translated as CASSQELAGGPGDTQYF.

This rearrangement joins TRBV24-1 to TRBJ1-4; TRBD1 matches 7 bases. Germline CDR1 and CDR2: KGHDR and SFDVKD. The CDR3 is 15 amino acids. J lost 5 bases, V lost 3 bases, and 5 bases had no gene match. In DNA, the CDR3 is TGTGCCACCAGTGATGGGGGACAGCAAAATGAAAAACTGTTTTTT. Translation: CATSDGGQQNEKLFF.

The V call is TRBV24-1, the J call TRBJ2-3; 10 bases match TRBD2. The germline CDR1 and CDR2 sequences are KGHDR and SFDVKD. With 5 bases clipped from V and 4 bases from J, the junction kept 17 bases outside the gene matches. The length of the CDR3 is 19 residues. CDR3 protein: CATSGPQPTSGRVPDTQYF. CDR3 nucleotide sequence: TGTGCCACCAGTGGACCGCAACCGACTAGCGGGCGCGTCCCAGATACGCAGTATTTT.

The CDR3 loop reads CASTRGAATEAFF. CDR3 sequence (DNA): TGTGCCAGCACCAGGGGGGCTGCCACTGAAGCTTTCTTT. The V call is TRBV25-1, the J call TRBJ1-1, with 7 bases matching TRBD1. CDR3 size: 13 residues. V lost 7 bases to trimming and J lost 4 bases; unmatched junction nucleotides: 6. CDR1 MGHDK and CDR2 SYGVNS come from the germline V gene.

This clonotype was counted many times. The J gene is TRBJ2-2, the V gene TRBV5-6, with D tentatively TRBD2 (6 bases). Deletions cut 4 bases from V and 5 bases from J, with 9 bases between. The germline V gene encodes CDR1 SGHDT and CDR2 YYEEEE. The CDR3 is 13 amino acids. The chain's CDR3 is CASSLGSTGELFF. CDR3 nucleotides: TGTGCCAGCAGCCTCGGGAGTACCGGGGAGCTGTTTTTT.

V gene TRBV6-1 combines with J gene TRBJ2-1; 13 bases line up with TRBD2. Germline V CDR1 and CDR2: MNHNS, SASEGT. V gave up 6 bases and J gave up 8 bases; unmatched junction bases: 13. The CDR3 runs to 17 residues. DNA for the CDR3: TGTGCCAGCAGCCCTGGGCGCACTAGCGGGAGGGGGGATGAGCAGTTCTTC. Translated, it gives CASSPGRTSGRGDEQFF.